This TCR beta chain was identified in a study of siplizumab effects on memory and regulatory T cells. Here immunoSEQ multiplex PCR was the method, and the copy in TCRdb shows in-frame clones only, minus some. The sample holds 90,000 to 120,000 clones, about nine tenths seen once. Trimming stripped 1 base from V and 4 bases from J, with 19 bases between. This CDR3 is built from 18 residues. In germline, CDR1 is SGHDN, CDR2 FVKESK. Sequencing input: CD4+ T cells sorted from blood. The receptor was isolated from a human donor in good health. Some clones in this sample may be carry-over from other donors' samples. The chain joins TRBV14 to TRBJ2-2; tentative D call: TRBD2 (5 bases). CDR3 DNA: TGTGCCAGCAGCCAAGGAGTGGGAAGAGGGAGCGGCACCGGGGAGCTGTTTTTT. It specifies CASSQGVGRGSGTGELFF.